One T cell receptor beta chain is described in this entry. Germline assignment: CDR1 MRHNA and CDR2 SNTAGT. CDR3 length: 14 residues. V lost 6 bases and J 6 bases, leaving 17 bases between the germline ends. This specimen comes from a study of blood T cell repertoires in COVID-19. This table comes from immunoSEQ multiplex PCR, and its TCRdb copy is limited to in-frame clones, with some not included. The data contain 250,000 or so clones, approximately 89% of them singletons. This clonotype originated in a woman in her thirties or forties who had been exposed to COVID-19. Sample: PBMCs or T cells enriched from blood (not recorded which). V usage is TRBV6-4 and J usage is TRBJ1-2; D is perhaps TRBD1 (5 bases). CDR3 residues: CASSPGPGRHGYTF. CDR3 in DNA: TGTGCCAGCAGCCCAGGGCCCGGGAGACATGGCTACACCTTC.